These 16 T cell receptor beta chains share one sample of origin, sequenced in a study of cytomegalovirus exposure and HLA in healthy donors. Researchers ran the PCR with 60 Vbeta and 13 Jbeta primers. Some clones are missing from TCRdb's copy, which holds only in-frame ones; the method was immunoSEQ multiplex PCR. The data hold over 130,000 clones, with about 79% observed a single time. The sequencing sample was made of PBMCs. Receptors originate from a male donor in good health and CMV-seronegative.

The chain combines TRBV6-1 with TRBJ2-2; D gene unclear. The V and J ends lost 5 bases and 5 bases respectively, with 6 bases between them. CDR1 is MNHNS, CDR2 SASEGT, per germline. The CDR3 sequence is 12 residues long. CDR3 bases: TGTGCCAGCAGTCGAGGTACCGGGGAGCTGTTTTTT. Its protein product is CASSRGTGELFF.

This clone was recorded a few times. The genes are TRBV4-3 and TRBJ1-1; tentative D call: TRBD1 (6 bases). Trimming removed 0 bases at V and 1 base at J, with 9 bases between. The CDR3 length is 15 residues. Germline V gene data show CDR1 as LGHNA and CDR2 as YSLEER. CDR3: CASSQDRTANTEAFF. The DNA of the CDR3 is TGCGCCAGCAGCCAAGATAGGACAGCGAACACTGAAGCTTTCTTT.

This sequence joins TRBV19 and TRBJ1-2; a weak D match, TRBD1 (5 bases). The ends were cut back, 5 bases at V and 4 bases at J, with 8 bases in the middle. Germline CDR1 is LNHDA and CDR2 is SQIVND (reference sequence). The CDR3 sequence is 12 residues long. CDR3 nucleotide sequence: TGTGCCAGTAGTCCTCAGGGCTATGGCTACACCTTC. It specifies CASSPQGYGYTF.

This rearrangement joins TRBV5-1 to TRBJ1-1, with D possibly matching TRBD1 (5 bases). V was trimmed by 0 bases and J by 1 base, leaving 10 bases between them. The CDR3 consists of 15 residues. CDR1 and CDR2 from the germline V gene are SGHRS and YFSETQ. CDR3 amino acids: CASSLADIPNTEAFF. Here the CDR3 DNA reads TGCGCCAGCAGCTTGGCGGACATCCCGAACACTGAAGCTTTCTTT.

Concerning this clone: One end of the junction does not line up with germline, which may come from a read error. The V call is TRBV7-9, the J call TRBJ1-3, with a weak D call TRBD1 (6 bases). The CDR3 length is 18 residues. Germline V CDR1 and CDR2: SEHNR, FQNEAQ (reference sequence). CDR3 sequence reads: CSSSLERGGHRPGNTIYF. CDR3 nucleotide sequence: TGTTCCAGCAGCTTAGAGCGTGGGGGACACCGGCCCGGAAACACCATATATTTT.

The chain has TRBV6-5 and TRBJ2-2; D ambiguous. The V end lost 2 bases, the J end lost 3 bases, and 7 bases lay between the germline ends. Germline lookup yields CDR1 MNHEY and CDR2 SVGAGI. The CDR3 runs 14 residues. In DNA form, the CDR3 reads TGTGCCAGCAGTTACAACCCGGACACCGGGGAGCTGTTTTTT. Translated: CASSYNPDTGELFF.

The rearrangement joins TRBV5-4 to TRBJ1-2, with TRBD1 as a possible D gene (5 bases). Germline V gene data show CDR1 as SGHNT and CDR2 as YYREEE (reference sequence). V was cut by 4 bases and J by 6 bases, with 16 bases left in between. The CDR3 runs to 14 residues. The chain's CDR3 is CASSSRDSAHGYTF. The CDR3 DNA reads as TGTGCCAGCAGCAGCAGGGACTCCGCCCATGGCTACACCTTC.

There are a few counts of this clone. The chain combines TRBV19 with TRBJ2-1; 8 bases are shared with TRBD2. Germline V gene sequence: CDR1 LNHDA, CDR2 SQIVND (reference sequence). This CDR3 has 13 residues. J lost 5 bases, V lost 9 bases, and 6 bases had no gene match. The CDR3 loop reads CASTTSAHNEQFF. The CDR3 nucleotides are TGTGCCAGCACGACTAGCGCCCACAATGAGCAGTTCTTC.

The gene calls are TRBV10-3 and TRBJ1-5, with D tentatively TRBD1 (5 bases). Trimming took off 7 bases at V and 3 bases at J, with 10 bases between the two ends. The length of the CDR3 is 13 residues. Germline V CDR1 and CDR2: ENHRY, SYGVKD. This CDR3 is CAINRQFNQPQHF. CDR3 DNA sequence: TGTGCCATCAATAGACAGTTCAATCAGCCCCAGCATTTT.

The chain uses TRBV28 and TRBJ1-1, with TRBD1 as a possible D gene (5 bases). V was clipped by 6 bases and J by 2 bases, with 13 bases between them. The CDR3 sequence is 14 residues long. CDR1 MDHEN and CDR2 SYDVKM come from the germline V gene. The CDR3 sequence is CASSAPGDNTEAFF. The DNA for the CDR3 is TGTGCCAGCAGCGCCCCGGGGGACAACACTGAAGCTTTCTTT.

The chain carries TRBV29-1 and TRBJ2-7; perhaps TRBD1 as D (6 bases). The CDR3 is 14 amino acids. Germline CDR1 is SQVTM and CDR2 is ANQGSEA. The V end was cut by 0 bases, the J end by 4 bases, with 13 bases between. DNA of the CDR3: TGCAGCGTTGAAGATCGTGGGGGCCCTTACGAGCAGTACTTC. Its translation: CSVEDRGGPYEQYF.

With respect to this clone: Additional DNA sequences in this sample encode the identical CDR3. The gene calls are TRBV5-6 and TRBJ2-5; 13 nucleotides match TRBD2. The CDR3 has 14 residues. Losses at the gene ends were 1 base for V and 11 bases for J; bases not matched to a gene: 5. Germline CDR1 SGHDT, CDR2 YYEEEE. The CDR3 bases are TGTGCCAGCAGCTTGTTACTAGCGGGAGGGGAGCAGTACTTC. Protein sequence: CASSLLLAGGEQYF.

J is TRBJ2-2 and V is TRBV9; weak D call: TRBD2 (5 bases). Trimming took 3 bases from V and 5 from J, leaving 8 bases between them. This CDR3 has 13 amino acids. Germline V gene sequence: CDR1 SGDLS, CDR2 YYNGEE. Written as DNA, the CDR3 is TGTGCCAGCAGCGCTGGGAGTACCGGGGAGCTGTTTTTT. This encodes CASSAGSTGELFF. Complete variable domain (other parts from reference TRBV9 and TRBJ2-2): DSGVTQTPKHLITATGQRVTLRCSPRSGDLSVYWYQQSLDQGLQFLIQYYNGEERAKGNILERFSAQQFPDLHSELNLSSLELGDSALYFCASSAGSTGELFFGEGSRLTVL.

In DNA form, the CDR3 reads TGTGCCACCAGCAGAGGTGTGGGGGGGAGAACTAGCAATCAGCCCCAGCATTTT. The encoded protein is CATSRGVGGRTSNQPQHF. The chain uses TRBV15 and TRBJ1-5, with D tentatively TRBD1 (5 bases). Germline CDR1 LNHNV, CDR2 YYDKDF (reference sequence). The CDR3 runs to 18 residues. Trimming removed 1 base from V and 0 bases from J, with 16 bases in between.

This sequence joins TRBV27 and TRBJ2-7; 7 bases match TRBD1. J was trimmed by 4 bases and V by 3 bases; bases with no gene match: 9. The CDR3 covers 15 residues. Germline-derived CDR1 and CDR2 are MNHEY and SMNVEV (reference sequence). The CDR3 sequence: CASSLSNRGMYEQYF. CDR3 in DNA: TGTGCCAGCAGTTTGTCAAACAGGGGAATGTACGAGCAGTACTTC.

The chain carries TRBV28 and TRBJ2-7; 11 bases match TRBD2. This CDR3 is built from 15 residues. Germline lookup yields CDR1 MDHEN and CDR2 SYDVKM. The trim removed 6 bases at V and 4 bases at J, leaving 8 bases unmatched. The CDR3 bases are TGTGCCAGCAGCCCTGGGACTAGCGGACGGTACGAGCAGTACTTC. Protein: CASSPGTSGRYEQYF. The full variable domain, in which reference TRBV28 and TRBJ2-7 provide the parts outside the CDR3, is DVKVTQSSRYLVKRTGEKVFLECVQDMDHENMFWYRQDPGLGLRLIYFSYDVKMKEKGDIPEGYSVSREKKERFSLILESASTNQTSMYLCASSPGTSGRYEQYFGPGTRLTVT.